The clone carrying this T cell receptor (beta chain) was counted at least ten times. Its antigen is currently unknown. These data come from a study of cytomegalovirus exposure and HLA in healthy donors. Study-level findings and limits: About 87% or about 30% of the time was how often most TCR beta V segments were productive, according to an earlier analysis. Exclusion as indistinguishable affected some V segments, including TRBV6-2 and TRBV6-3.

The CDR3 is 13 residues long. V dropped 0 bases and J dropped 1 base, with 4 bases sitting between them. Germline values: CDR1 SGHNT, CDR2 YYREEE (reference sequence). Vbeta (60) and Jbeta (13) primers were used in the PCR. Sequencing used immunoSEQ multiplex PCR; TCRdb keeps in-frame clones, though not all of them. The sample consists of around 190,000 clones, roughly 85% of them appearing once. The V gene is TRBV5-4, the J gene TRBJ2-5; no definite D call. What was sequenced was PBMCs. This clonotype was obtained from a woman aged 25-40 years in good health and CMV-seropositive. CDR3 region: CASSLGLQETQYF. In DNA form, the CDR3 reads TGTGCCAGCAGCTTGGGGCTCCAAGAGACCCAGTACTTC. Together with reference TRBV5-4 and TRBJ2-5, the CDR3 gives the full variable domain: ETGVTQSPTHLIKTRGQQVTLRCSSQSGHNTVSWYQQALGQGPQFIFQYYREEENGRGNFPPRFSGLQFPNYSSELNVNALELDDSALYLCASSLGLQETQYFGPGTRLLVL.